This T cell receptor (beta chain) comes out of a study of blood T cell repertoires in COVID-19 (dated by TCRdb to the early 2020s). Study-wide context: Samples covering the acute and convalescent phases of COVID-19 were provided by collaborators in the United States, Italy and Spain. The material from the prospective study consisted of cDNA or gDNA derived from T cells, B-cell-depleted T cells, or PBMCs. Deeply sampled blood TCRbeta repertoires from subjects exposed to, actively infected with, or recovered from COVID-19 were included in the dataset. The repertoires were released in a freely available public database intended as a resource for research on the immune response to SARS-CoV-2. Samples were obtained from the ongoing ImmuneRACE study (first 160 participants) and from about 1,300 subjects provided by 6 global collaborators. The sample metadata nearly always contained a de-identified subject ID, COVID-19 status, age in years and sex. HLA class I and class II types, where available, came from metadata supplied by the sample provider rather than from assay-based typing.

In the prospective study, participants were roughly 18 to 100 years old, resided in about two dozen geographic areas of the United States, and were enrolled through a virtual design. Cohort assignment in the prospective study relied on participant-reported clinical history from a screening survey and a study questionnaire. ImmuneRACE Cohort 3 recovered participants were defined by two consecutive negative NP/OP PCR tests, healthcare professional clearance, or symptom resolution. Mobile phlebotomists in the prospective study collected whole blood, serum and a nasopharyngeal or oropharyngeal swab from every participant. Additional blood draws and questionnaires over an approximately two-month period could optionally be provided by prospective study participants. Before DNA extraction, blood samples from the prospective study were shipped at room temperature or frozen. TCRbeta CDR3 regions were amplified from genomic DNA by means of the immunoSEQ Assay, a bias-controlled multiplex PCR. Under the source paper's analysis protocol: The number of nucleated cells in each sample was estimated by amplification of reference gene primers within the assay. To quantify the absolute abundance of each unique TCRbeta CDR3 rearrangement, sequence reads were collapsed and filtered. Productive Simpson clonality was computed per sample as the square root of Simpson's diversity index over productive rearrangements. The table was pulled from immuneACCESS by TCRdb, which kept in-frame rearrangements only. Such tables lose some clones; where checked, under half of the loss comes from unresolved V genes, and the rest has no known cause. V, J and clone size derive from that table, while D and trimming were established from the DNA sequence. In all, the sample holds hundreds of thousands of clones, and around 89% of those were seen once. Approximately 1.2% of the sample is in the top ten clones.

CDR1 SQVTM and CDR2 ANQGSEA were looked up in the germline V gene. The CDR3 starts with the cysteine, ends with the phenylalanine, and has 13 residues. Here the CDR3 DNA is all that survives: 39 bases in frame from base 1. From V the trimming removes 1 base and from J it removes 5 bases, while the gene matches leave 3 bases of the junction unaccounted for. A note on this clone: This clone's antigen is unknown. No clone much larger than this one lies a single base away; base qualities are absent.

General study outcomes and caveats: The amount of clinical and demographic metadata varied by source and participant and was provided uncurated.

The clonotype comes from a young man who had recovered from COVID-19. Input material: PBMCs or T cells enriched from blood (not recorded which). Recombination joined TRBV29-1 with TRBJ1-2; TRBD1 agrees with 8 junctional bases. CDR3 region: CSVEGGTGYGYTF. In nucleotide form, the sequence is TGCAGCGTTGAAGGCGGGACAGGTTATGGCTACACCTTC.